The next 10 T cell receptor beta chains were all read from a single sample in a study of T-cell reconstitution after alpha-beta-depleted transplantation in children. TCRbeta library preparation incorporated unique molecular identifiers. TCRdb redid the calling of the PCR reads with MiXCR, one entry per CDR3 protein. Of hundreds of thousands of distinct CDR3 sequences listed, roughly a tenth are singletons. Material: PBMCs, obtained before TCRalphabeta/CD19-depleted stem cell transplant. These receptors all come from a boy under two years old with acute myeloid leukemia, due to receive a stem cell transplant.

The chain recombines TRBV7-2 with TRBJ2-3; 12 nucleotides agree with TRBD2. V was pared by 2 bases and J by 7 bases, with 7 bases of the junction left unmatched. Per germline, CDR1 SGHTA and CDR2 FQGNSA. This CDR3 has 16 residues. The CDR3 DNA reads TGTGCCAGCAGCTTATCTAGCGGGGGGGCGAGGAATACGCAGTATTTT. Amino acids: CASSLSSGGARNTQYF.

This clonotype came up many times. J is TRBJ2-5 and V is TRBV6-1; 9 nucleotides line up with TRBD2. The CDR3 has 16 residues. Trimming at V came to 4 bases and at J to 4 bases, leaving 10 bases not matched to a gene. The germline V gene has CDR1 MNHNS and CDR2 SASEGT. CDR3 DNA sequence: TGTGCCAGCAGTGTGACCCGGACTAGCGTCGCAGAGACCCAGTACTTC. Encoded protein: CASSVTRTSVAETQYF.

This clonotype showed up many times. V gene TRBV11-2 combines with J gene TRBJ1-2; no firm D call. The CDR3 totals 14 residues. V lost 1 base to trimming and J lost 4 bases, with 10 bases between them. Germline loops: CDR1 SGHAT, CDR2 FQNNGV. The CDR3, as DNA: TGTGCCAGCAGCTTAGTGGGTCTCGGCTATGGCTACACCTTC. This encodes CASSLVGLGYGYTF.

In its sample, this clonotype was seen a few times. The genes are TRBV28 and TRBJ2-7; the D call may be TRBD1 or TRBD2 (5 bases each). There are 13 residues in the CDR3. Trimming removed 6 bases at V and 3 bases at J, with 12 bases between. Per germline, CDR1 MDHEN and CDR2 SYDVKM. The CDR3 sequence: CASSGDGLYEQYF. DNA for the CDR3: TGTGCCAGCAGCGGGGACGGACTCTACGAGCAGTACTTC.

This sequence joins TRBV7-2 and TRBJ1-2; a possible D gene is TRBD1 (5 bases). Germline CDR1 is SGHTA and CDR2 is FQGNSA. The CDR3 contains 13 residues. V shed 3 bases and J shed 8 bases, with 13 bases lying between them. The CDR3 protein is CASSFGGGVGYTF. In DNA form, the CDR3 reads TGTGCCAGCAGCTTTGGGGGGGGAGTGGGCTACACCTTC.

This chain links TRBV18 with TRBJ1-6; 9 nucleotides align to TRBD1. Germline trimming cut 3 bases from V and 10 bases from J; bases unmatched to any gene: 4. Germline V gene sequence: CDR1 KGHSH, CDR2 LQKENI. CDR3 length: 14 amino acids. The CDR3 sequence: CASSPGQGRSPLHF. CDR3 DNA sequence: TGTGCCAGCTCACCGGGACAGGGTAGATCACCCCTCCACTTT.

This clonotype was seen repeatedly, ten times or more. This chain uses TRBV12-3 or TRBV12-4 with TRBJ2-2; 7 bases match TRBD1. Trimming cost V 4 bases and J 0 bases; bases outside gene matches: 2. There are 15 residues in the CDR3. The CDR3 here is CASSSGTANTGELFF. CDR3 bases: TGTGCCAGCAGTTCCGGGACAGCGAACACCGGGGAGCTGTTTTTT.

This clonotype appeared a few times. The chain employs TRBV4-1 and TRBJ2-3; no clear D gene. V was shortened by 3 bases and J by 3 bases, with 13 bases between the two germline ends. The CDR3 consists of 15 residues. Per germline, CDR1 MGHRA and CDR2 YSYEKL. The CDR3 DNA is TGCGCCAGCAGCCATCCTCCTGTCACGACAGATACGCAGTATTTT. As protein: CASSHPPVTTDTQYF.

As regards this clonotype: A clone one base away is much larger, so this may be a read error. V gene TRBV6-1 combines with J gene TRBJ1-1; 10 bases are shared with TRBD1. Germline V gene lookup returns CDR1 MNHNS and CDR2 SASEGT. The length of the CDR3 is 14 residues. In nucleotides, the CDR3 is TGTGGCAGCAGTCCTGGACAGGGGGACACTGAAGCTTTCTTT. Translating gives CGSSPGQGDTEAFF.

This clonotype was detected many times. The rearrangement uses TRBV9 and TRBJ2-5, with D perhaps TRBD1 (5 bases). The V end lost 4 bases, the J end lost 0 bases, and 10 bases lay between the germline ends. This CDR3 spans 14 amino acids. The germline gives CDR1 SGDLS, CDR2 YYNGEE. The CDR3 region has the DNA TGTGCCAGCAGCCTACCGGACAACCAAGAGACCCAGTACTTC. It is translated as CASSLPDNQETQYF.